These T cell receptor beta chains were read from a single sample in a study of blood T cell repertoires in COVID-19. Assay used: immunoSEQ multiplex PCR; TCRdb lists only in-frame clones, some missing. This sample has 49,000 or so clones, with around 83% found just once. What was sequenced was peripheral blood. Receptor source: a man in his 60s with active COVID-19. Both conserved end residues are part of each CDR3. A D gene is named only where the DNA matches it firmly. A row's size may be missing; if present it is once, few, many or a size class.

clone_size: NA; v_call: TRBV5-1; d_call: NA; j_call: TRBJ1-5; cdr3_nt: TGCGCCAGCAGCTTGGTGGGCGGGGATCAGCCCCAGCATTTT; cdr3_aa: CASSLVGGDQPQHF
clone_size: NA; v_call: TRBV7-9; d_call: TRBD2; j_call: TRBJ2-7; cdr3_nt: TGTGCCAGCAGCCCTCGAAAATTAAGCGGGAGCTACGACGAGCAGTACTTC; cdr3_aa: CASSPRKLSGSYDEQYF
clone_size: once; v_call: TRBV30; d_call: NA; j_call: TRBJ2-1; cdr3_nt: TGTGCCTGGAGTGTCCCGGGGACTGGTGAGCAGTTCTTC; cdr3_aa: CAWSVPGTGEQFF
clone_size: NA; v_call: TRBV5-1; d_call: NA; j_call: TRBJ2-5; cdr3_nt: TGCGCCAGCAGGGTGGGCGGAGGGATAAGCCAAGAGACCCAGTACTTC; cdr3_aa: CASRVGGGISQETQYF
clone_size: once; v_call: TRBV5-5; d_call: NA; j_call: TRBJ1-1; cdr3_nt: TGTGCCAGCAGCACACGACAGCAGAACACTGAAGCTTTCTTT; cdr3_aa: CASSTRQQNTEAFF
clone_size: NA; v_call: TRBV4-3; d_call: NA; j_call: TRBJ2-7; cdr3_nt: TGCGCCAGCAGCCAAGATTGGACGGGAACCTACGAGCAGTACTTC; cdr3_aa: CASSQDWTGTYEQYF
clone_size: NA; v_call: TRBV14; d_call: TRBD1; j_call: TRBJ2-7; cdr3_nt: TGTGCCAGCAGCCAAGGGAACAGGGAGGGACAGGGTAGTCCCTACGAGCAGTACTTC; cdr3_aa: CASSQGNREGQGSPYEQYF
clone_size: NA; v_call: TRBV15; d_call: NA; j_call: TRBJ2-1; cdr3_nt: TGTGCCACCAGCAGAGGAGGCAACGCCTACAATGAGCAGTTCTTC; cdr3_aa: CATSRGGNAYNEQFF
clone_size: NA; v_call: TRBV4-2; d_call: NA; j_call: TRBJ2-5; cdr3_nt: TGTGCCAGCAGCCAAGGTAGTACTACCGCAGAGACCCAGTACTTC; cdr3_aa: CASSQGSTTAETQYF
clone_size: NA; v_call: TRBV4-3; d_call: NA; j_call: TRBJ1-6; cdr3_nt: TGCGCCAGCAGCCAAGAGGCCCGGGTCCATTCACCCCTCCACTTT; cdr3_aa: CASSQEARVHSPLHF
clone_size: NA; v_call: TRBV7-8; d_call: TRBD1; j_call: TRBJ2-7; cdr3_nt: TGTGCCAGCAGGGCCCGTTGGACAGGGGGCCCCTACGAGCAGTACTTC; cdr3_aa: CASRARWTGGPYEQYF
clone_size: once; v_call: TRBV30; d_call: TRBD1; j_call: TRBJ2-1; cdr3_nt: TGTGCCTGGACTGACAGGGCCCCCCCATACAATGAGCAGTTCTTC; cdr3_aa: CAWTDRAPPYNEQFF
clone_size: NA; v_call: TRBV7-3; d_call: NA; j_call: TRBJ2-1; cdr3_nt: TGTGCCAGCAGCTTAACGTTCAGGGCCTCTTACAATGAGCAGTTCTTC; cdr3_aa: CASSLTFRASYNEQFF
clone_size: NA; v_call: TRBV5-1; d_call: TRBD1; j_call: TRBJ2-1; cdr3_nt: TGCGCCAGCAGCCTCACCGGGACAGGGGCCTACAATGAGCAGTTCTTC; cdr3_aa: CASSLTGTGAYNEQFF
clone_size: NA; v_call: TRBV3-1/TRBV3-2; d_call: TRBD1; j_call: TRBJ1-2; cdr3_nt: TGTGCCAGCAGCCAAGTTTCCCGGGACAGAGATGGCTACACCTTC; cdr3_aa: CASSQVSRDRDGYTF
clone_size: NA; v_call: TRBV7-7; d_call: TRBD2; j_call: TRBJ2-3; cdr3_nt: TGTGCTAGCAGCCGTACTAGCGGCCTCACAGATACGCAGTATTTT; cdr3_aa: CASSRTSGLTDTQYF
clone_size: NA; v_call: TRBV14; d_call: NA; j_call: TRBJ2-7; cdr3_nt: TGTGCCAGCAGCCACGTTGTGGGGGCGGGGGCCGAGCAGTACTTC; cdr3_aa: CASSHVVGAGAEQYF
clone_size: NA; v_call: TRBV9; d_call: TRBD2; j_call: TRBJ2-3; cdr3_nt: TGTGCCAGCAGCGACACTAGCGGGGGGGGCGCAGATACGCAGTATTTT; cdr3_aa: CASSDTSGGGADTQYF
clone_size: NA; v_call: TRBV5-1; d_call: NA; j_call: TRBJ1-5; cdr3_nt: TGCGCCAGCAGCTTGGATGGAGCACGCAATCAGCCCCAGCATTTT; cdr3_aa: CASSLDGARNQPQHF
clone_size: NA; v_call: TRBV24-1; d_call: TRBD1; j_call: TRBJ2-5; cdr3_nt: TGTGCCACCAGTGATTTAGACAGGGGAGTACAGACCCAGTACTTC; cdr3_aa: CATSDLDRGVQTQYF
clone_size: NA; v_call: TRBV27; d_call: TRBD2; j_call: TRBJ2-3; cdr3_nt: TGTGCCAGCAGTTTATTCAGCGGGAGGGATGGGGACACGCAGTATTTT; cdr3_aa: CASSLFSGRDGDTQYF
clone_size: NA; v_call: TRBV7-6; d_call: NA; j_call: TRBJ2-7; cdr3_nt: TGTGCCAGCAGCCCCTTCGGAGCTACGGACTACGAGCAGTACTTC; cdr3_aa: CASSPFGATDYEQYF
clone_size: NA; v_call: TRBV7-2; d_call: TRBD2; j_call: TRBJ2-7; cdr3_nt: TGTGCCAGCAGAGAGGGACTAGCGGGAGGCTACGAGCAGTACTTC; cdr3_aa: CASREGLAGGYEQYF
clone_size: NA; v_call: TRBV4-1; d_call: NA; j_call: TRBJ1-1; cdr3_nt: TGCGCCAGCAGCCTGGGAGCGGGGGCAGTTGAAGCTTTCTTT; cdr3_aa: CASSLGAGAVEAFF
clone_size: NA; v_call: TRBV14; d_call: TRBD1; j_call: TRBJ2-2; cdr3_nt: TGTGCCAGCAGCCCCTGGACAGGGTCAGATAACAGCGGGGAGCTGTTTTTT; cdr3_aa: CASSPWTGSDNSGELFF
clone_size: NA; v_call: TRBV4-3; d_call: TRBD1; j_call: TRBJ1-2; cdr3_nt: TGCGCCAGCCTGGGGCAGGGGGGATATGGCTACACCTTC; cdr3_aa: CASLGQGGYGYTF
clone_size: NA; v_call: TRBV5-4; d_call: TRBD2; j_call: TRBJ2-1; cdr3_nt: TGTGCCAGCACTGCCGGACTAGCGGGGAGCAATGAGCAGTTCTTC; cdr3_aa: CASTAGLAGSNEQFF
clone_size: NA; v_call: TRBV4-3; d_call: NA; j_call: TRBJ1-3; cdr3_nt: TGCGCCAGCAGCCAAGATAACAGGGCGGGAAACACCATATATTTT; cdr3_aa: CASSQDNRAGNTIYF
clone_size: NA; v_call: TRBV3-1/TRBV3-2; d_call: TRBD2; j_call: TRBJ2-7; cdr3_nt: TGTGCCAGCAGCCTGAGGACTAGCGGGTCCTACGAGCAGTACTTC; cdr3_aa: CASSLRTSGSYEQYF
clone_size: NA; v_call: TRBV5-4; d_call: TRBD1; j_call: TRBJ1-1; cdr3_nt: TGTGCCAGCAGCTTGTTTAAGACAGGGGGCAACACTGAAGCTTTCTTT; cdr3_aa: CASSLFKTGGNTEAFF
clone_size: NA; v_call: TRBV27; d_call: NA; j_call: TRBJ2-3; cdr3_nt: TGTGCCACCCGCGTGGGGGGGGCCACAGATACGCAGTATTTT; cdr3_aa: CATRVGGATDTQYF
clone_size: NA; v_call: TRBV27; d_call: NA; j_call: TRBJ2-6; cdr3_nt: TGTGCCAGCAGTTCCCCTCAGGGTTCTGGGGCCAACGTCCTGACTTTC; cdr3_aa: CASSSPQGSGANVLTF
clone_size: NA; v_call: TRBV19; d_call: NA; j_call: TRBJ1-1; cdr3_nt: TGTGCCAGTAGTCCCGGACTGACGAACACTGAAGCTTTCTTT; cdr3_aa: CASSPGLTNTEAFF
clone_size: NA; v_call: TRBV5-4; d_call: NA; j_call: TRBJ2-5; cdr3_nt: TGTGCCAGCAGCCCCAAACCCGCGAGTTCAGAGACCCAGTACTTC; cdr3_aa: CASSPKPASSETQYF
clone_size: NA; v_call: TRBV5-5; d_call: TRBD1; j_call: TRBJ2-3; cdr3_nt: TGTGCCAGCAGCTTGAGGACAGGGGCAGCAGATACGCAGTATTTT; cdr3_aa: CASSLRTGAADTQYF
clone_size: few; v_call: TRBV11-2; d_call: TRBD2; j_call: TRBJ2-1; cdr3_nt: TGTGCCAGCAGCTCACTGAGGACTAGCGGGGGCAGGTACAATGAGCAGTTCTTC; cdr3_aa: CASSSLRTSGGRYNEQFF
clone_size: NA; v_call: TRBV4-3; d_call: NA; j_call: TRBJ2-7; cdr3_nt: TGCGCCAGCAGACGGGACACGAATCTTGCCTACGAGCAGTACTTC; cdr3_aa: CASRRDTNLAYEQYF
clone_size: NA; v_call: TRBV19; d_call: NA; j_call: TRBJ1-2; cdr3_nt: TGTGCCAGTAGTATAGCGGCGGTAGCCGGCTACACCTTC; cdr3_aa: CASSIAAVAGYTF
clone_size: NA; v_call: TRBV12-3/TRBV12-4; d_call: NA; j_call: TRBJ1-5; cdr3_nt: TGTGCCAGCAGGCCGAACAGGAATCAGCCCCAGCATTTT; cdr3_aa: CASRPNRNQPQHF
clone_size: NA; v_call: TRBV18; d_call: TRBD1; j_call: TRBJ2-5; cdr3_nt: TGTGCCAGCTCACCGCTTCAGGGGGCAGGGGAGACCCAGTACTTC; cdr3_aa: CASSPLQGAGETQYF
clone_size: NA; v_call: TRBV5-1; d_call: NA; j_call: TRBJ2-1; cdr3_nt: TGCGCCAGCAGCCTGACGAAAGGGGGCTCCTACAATGAGCAGTTCTTC; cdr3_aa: CASSLTKGGSYNEQFF
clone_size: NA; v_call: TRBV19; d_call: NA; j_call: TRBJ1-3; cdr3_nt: TGTGCCAGTAGTATTTCTACCTCTGGAAACACCATATATTTT; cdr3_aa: CASSISTSGNTIYF
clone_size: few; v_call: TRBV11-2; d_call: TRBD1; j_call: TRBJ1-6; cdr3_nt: TGTGCCAGCAGCTTAACCCCAGGGGGTCAAAATTCACCCCTCCACTTT; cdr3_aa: CASSLTPGGQNSPLHF
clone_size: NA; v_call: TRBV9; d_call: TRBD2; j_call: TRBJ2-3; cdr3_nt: TGTGCCAGCAGTAGACTAGCGGGAGATACGCAGTATTTT; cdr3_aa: CASSRLAGDTQYF
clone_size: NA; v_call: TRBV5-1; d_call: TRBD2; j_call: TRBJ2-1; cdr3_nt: TGCGCCAGCAGCTTACTAGCGGGAGTTACGGTTGAGCAGTTCTTC; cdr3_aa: CASSLLAGVTVEQFF
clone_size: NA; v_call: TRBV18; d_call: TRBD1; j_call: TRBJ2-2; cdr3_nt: TGTGCCAGCTCACGGAGGACAGGGGACCACACCGGGGAGCTGTTTTTT; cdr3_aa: CASSRRTGDHTGELFF
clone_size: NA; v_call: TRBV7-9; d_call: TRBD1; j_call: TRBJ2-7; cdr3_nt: TGTGCCAGCAGCTTAGGGGGACAGGGGTCTTCCTACGAGCAGTACTTC; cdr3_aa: CASSLGGQGSSYEQYF
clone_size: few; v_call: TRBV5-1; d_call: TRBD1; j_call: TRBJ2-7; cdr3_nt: TGCGCCAGCAGCTTTACAGGGGCCGAGCAGTACTTC; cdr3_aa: CASSFTGAEQYF
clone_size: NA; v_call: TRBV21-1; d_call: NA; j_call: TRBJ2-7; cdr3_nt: TGTGCCAGCAGCACAAAACAGGGACAGATCCCTGATCCGTACTTC; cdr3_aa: CASSTKQGQIPDPYF
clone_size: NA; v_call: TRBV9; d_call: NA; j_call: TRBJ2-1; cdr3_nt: TGTGCCAGCAGCGCCCTCGCGGGGCCCTCCTACAATGAGCAGTTCTTC; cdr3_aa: CASSALAGPSYNEQFF
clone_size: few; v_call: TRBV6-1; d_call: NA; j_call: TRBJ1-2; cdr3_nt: TGTGCCAGCAGTGAATCGCTCACGAGGTCCCCTAACACCTTC; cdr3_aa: CASSESLTRSPNTF
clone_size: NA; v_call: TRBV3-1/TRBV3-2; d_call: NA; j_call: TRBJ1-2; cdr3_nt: TGTGCCAGCAGCCAAGAAATTGGCAGACTAAACTATGGCTACACCTTC; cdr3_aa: CASSQEIGRLNYGYTF
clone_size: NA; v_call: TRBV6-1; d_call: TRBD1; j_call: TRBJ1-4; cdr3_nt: TGTGCCAGCAGTGAATTCGAGGGGGCAGGGGAAAAACTGTTTTTT; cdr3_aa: CASSEFEGAGEKLFF
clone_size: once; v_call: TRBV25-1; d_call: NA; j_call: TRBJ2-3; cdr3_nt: TGTGCCAGGGAGGGGGCTAGCACAGATACGCAGTATTTT; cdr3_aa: CAREGASTDTQYF